A single T cell receptor (beta chain) is shown here with its context. This specimen comes from a study of blood T cell repertoires in COVID-19. The germline V gene encodes CDR1 MDHEN and CDR2 SYDVKM. The J segment lost 8 bases and the V segment lost 6 bases, leaving 5 bases of the junction unmatched. The CDR3 consists of 13 residues. Measured with immunoSEQ multiplex PCR; TCRdb has only the in-frame clones, and not every one. The data hold about 190,000 clones, with under 80% observed a single time. Sequenced input: PBMCs or T cells enriched from blood (not recorded which). The chain employs TRBV28 and TRBJ1-2; 11 bases line up with TRBD1. The receptor was isolated from a woman aged 50 to 65 with acute COVID-19. The CDR3 reads CASRGTGGFGYTF. The DNA of the CDR3 is TGTGCCAGCAGAGGGACAGGGGGGTTCGGCTACACCTTC.